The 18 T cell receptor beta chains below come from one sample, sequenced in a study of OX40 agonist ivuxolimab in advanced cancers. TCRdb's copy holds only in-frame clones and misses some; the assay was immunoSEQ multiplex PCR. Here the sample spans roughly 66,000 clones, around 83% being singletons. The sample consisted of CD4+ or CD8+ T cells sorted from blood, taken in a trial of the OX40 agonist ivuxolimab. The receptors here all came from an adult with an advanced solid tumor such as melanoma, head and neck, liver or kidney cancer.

CDR3 region: CASRGQRTQYF. CDR3 in DNA: TGTGCCAGCAGGGGACAGCGGACCCAGTACTTC. This sequence joins TRBV6-5 and TRBJ2-5; 7 positions match TRBD1. Trimming removed 6 bases from V and 7 bases from J; junction bases left unmatched: 2. CDR3 length: 11 residues. The germline V gene has CDR1 MNHEY and CDR2 SVGAGI.

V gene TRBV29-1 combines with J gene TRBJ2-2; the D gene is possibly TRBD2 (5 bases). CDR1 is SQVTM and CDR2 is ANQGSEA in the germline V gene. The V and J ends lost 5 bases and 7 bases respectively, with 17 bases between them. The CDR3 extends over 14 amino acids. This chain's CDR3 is CSVKRPLDGGELFF. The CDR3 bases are TGCAGCGTTAAACGCCCACTAGACGGCGGGGAGCTGTTTTTT.

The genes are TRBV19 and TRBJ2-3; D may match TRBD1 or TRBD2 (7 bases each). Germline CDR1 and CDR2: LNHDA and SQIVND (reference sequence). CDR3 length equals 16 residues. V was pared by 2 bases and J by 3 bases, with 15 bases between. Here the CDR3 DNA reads TGTGCCAGTAGTATACGGGGGGACAGATTTACAGATACGCAGTATTTT. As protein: CASSIRGDRFTDTQYF.

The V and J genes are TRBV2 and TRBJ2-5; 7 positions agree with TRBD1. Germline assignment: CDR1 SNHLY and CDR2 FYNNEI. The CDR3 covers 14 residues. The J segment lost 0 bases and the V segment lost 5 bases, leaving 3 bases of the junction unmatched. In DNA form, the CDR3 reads TGTGCCAGCAGTCCGGGACAGTACCAAGAGACCCAGTACTTC. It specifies CASSPGQYQETQYF.

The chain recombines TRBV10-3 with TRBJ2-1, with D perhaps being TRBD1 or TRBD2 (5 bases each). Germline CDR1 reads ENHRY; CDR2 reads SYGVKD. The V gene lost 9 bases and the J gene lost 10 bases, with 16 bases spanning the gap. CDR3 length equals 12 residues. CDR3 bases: TGTGCCATAGGGGTTCGGGATATGGAGCAGTTCTTC. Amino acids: CAIGVRDMEQFF.

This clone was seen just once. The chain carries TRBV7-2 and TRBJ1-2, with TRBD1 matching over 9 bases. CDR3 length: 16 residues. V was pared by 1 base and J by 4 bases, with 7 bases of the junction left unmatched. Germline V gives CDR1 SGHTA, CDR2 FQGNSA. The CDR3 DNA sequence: TGTGCCAGCAGCTTAGACTCGGGACAGGGCTTCTATGGCTACACCTTC. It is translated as CASSLDSGQGFYGYTF. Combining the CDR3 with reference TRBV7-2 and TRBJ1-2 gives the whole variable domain GAGVSQSPSNKVTEKGKDVELRCDPISGHTALYWYRQSLGQGLEFLIYFQGNSAPDKSGLPSDRFSAERTGGSVSTLTIQRTQQEDSAVYLCASSLDSGQGFYGYTFGSGTRLTVV.

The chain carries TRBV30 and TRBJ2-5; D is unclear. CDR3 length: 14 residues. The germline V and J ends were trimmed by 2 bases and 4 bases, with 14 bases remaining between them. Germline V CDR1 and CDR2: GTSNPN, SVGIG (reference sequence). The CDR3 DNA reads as TGTGCCTGGAGTTCCCGTTCTAGTGGAGAGACCCAGTACTTC. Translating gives CAWSSRSSGETQYF.

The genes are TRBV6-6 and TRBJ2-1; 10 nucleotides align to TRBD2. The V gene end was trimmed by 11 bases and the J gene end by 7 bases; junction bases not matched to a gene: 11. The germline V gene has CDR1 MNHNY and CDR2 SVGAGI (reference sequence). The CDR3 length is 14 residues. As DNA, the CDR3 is TGTGCCCCCAGTGGCCTAGCGGGAGTTAATGAGCAGTTCTTC. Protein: CAPSGLAGVNEQFF.

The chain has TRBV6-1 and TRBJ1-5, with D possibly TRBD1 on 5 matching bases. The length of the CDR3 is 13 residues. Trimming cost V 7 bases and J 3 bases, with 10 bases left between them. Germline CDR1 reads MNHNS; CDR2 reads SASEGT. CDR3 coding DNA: TGTGCCAGCAAGAGGGGCCCCAATCAGCCCCAGCATTTT. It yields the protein CASKRGPNQPQHF.

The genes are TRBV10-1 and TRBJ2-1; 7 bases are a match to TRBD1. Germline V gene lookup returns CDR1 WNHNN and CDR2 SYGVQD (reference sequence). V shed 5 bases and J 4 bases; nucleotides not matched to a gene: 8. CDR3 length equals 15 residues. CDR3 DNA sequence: TGCGCCAGCAGTAAGGACAACAGGGGATACAATGAGCAGTTCTTC. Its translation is CASSKDNRGYNEQFF.

The CDR3 bases are TGTGCCATCAGCGAAACCGGGACAGGTATTTATGGCTACACCTTC. It specifies CAISETGTGIYGYTF. The chain combines TRBV10-3 with TRBJ1-2, with 8 bases lining up with TRBD1. Trimming removed 6 bases from V and 5 bases from J; junction bases left unmatched: 11. This CDR3 is 15 amino acids long. CDR1 is ENHRY, CDR2 SYGVKD, per germline.

The CDR3 DNA follows: TGTGCCAGCAGCTTAGCCACTGGCACAGATACGCAGTATTTT. It yields the protein CASSLATGTDTQYF. The chain combines TRBV7-7 with TRBJ2-3; D ambiguous. The CDR3 runs to 14 residues. Trimming took 0 bases from V and 1 from J, leaving 5 bases between them. The germline CDR1 and CDR2 sequences are SSHAT and FNYEAQ (reference sequence).

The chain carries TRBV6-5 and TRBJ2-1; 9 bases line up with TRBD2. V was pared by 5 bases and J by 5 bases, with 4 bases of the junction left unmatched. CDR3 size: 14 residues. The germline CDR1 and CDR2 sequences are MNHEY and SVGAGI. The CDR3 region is CASSIAGVNNEQFF. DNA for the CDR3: TGTGCCAGCAGTATAGCGGGAGTCAACAATGAGCAGTTCTTC.

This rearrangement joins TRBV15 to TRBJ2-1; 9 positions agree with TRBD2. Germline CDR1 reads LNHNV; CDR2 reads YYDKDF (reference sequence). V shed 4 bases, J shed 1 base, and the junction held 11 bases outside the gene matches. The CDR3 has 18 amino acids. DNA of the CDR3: TGTGCCACCAGCAACGGCCTAGCGGGAAAGCGGTCCTACAATGAGCAGTTCTTC. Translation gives CATSNGLAGKRSYNEQFF. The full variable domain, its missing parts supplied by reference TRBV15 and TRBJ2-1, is DAMVIQNPRYQVTQFGKPVTLSCSQTLNHNVMYWYQQKSSQAPKLLFHYYDKDFNNEADTPDNFQSRRPNTSFCFLDIRSPGLGDTAMYLCATSNGLAGKRSYNEQFFGPGTRLTVL.

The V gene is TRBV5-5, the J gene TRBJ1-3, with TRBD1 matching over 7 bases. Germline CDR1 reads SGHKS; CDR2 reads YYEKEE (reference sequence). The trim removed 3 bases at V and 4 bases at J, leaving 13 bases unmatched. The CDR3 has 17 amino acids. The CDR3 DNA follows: TGTGCCAGCAGCTGGGACAGAACGGGAATAGCGGGAAACACCATATATTTT. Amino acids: CASSWDRTGIAGNTIYF.

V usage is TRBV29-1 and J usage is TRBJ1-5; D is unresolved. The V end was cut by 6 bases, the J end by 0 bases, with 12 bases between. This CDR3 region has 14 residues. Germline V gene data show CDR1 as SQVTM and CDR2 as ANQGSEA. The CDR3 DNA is TGCAGCGTGGGAGGACTAAATAGCAATCAGCCCCAGCATTTT. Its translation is CSVGGLNSNQPQHF.

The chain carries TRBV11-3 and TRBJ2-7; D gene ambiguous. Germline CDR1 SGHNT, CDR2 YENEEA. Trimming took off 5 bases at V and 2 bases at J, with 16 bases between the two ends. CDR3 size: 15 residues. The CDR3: CASSPDGSATYEQYF. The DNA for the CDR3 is TGTGCCAGCAGCCCAGACGGGTCCGCTACCTACGAGCAGTACTTC.

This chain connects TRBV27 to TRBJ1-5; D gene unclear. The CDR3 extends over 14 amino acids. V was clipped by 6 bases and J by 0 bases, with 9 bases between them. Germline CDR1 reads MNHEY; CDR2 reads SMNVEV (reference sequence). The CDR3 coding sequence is TGTGCCAGCAGGCTGGGGAATAGCAATCAGCCCCAGCATTTT. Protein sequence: CASRLGNSNQPQHF.